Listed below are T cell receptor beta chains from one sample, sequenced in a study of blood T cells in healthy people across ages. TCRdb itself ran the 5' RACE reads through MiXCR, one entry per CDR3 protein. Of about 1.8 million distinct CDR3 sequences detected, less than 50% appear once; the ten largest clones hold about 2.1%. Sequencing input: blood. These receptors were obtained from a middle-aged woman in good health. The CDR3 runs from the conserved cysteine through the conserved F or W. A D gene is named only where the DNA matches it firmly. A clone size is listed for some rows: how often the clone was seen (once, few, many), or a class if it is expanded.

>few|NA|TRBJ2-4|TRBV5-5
CASSLVEKNIQYF
TGTGCCAGCAGCTTGGTCGAGAAAAACATTCAGTACTTC
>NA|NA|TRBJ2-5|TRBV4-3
CASSQASGVQETQYF
TGCGCCAGCAGCCAGGCCTCGGGGGTACAGGAGACCCAGTACTTC
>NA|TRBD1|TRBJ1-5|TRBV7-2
CASSYRGGGNQPQHF
TGTGCCAGCAGCTACAGGGGTGGGGGCAATCAGCCCCAGCATTTT
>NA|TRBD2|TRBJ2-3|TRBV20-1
CSAMRIRLAGGWHTQYF
TGCAGTGCTATGAGAATTCGACTAGCGGGGGGGTGGCATACGCAGTATTTT
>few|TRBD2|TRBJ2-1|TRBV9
CASSVGPMSGGQNEQFF
TGTGCCAGCAGCGTAGGACCCATGTCGGGGGGGCAAAATGAGCAGTTCTTC
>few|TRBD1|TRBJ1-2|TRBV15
CATSREQGDYGYTF
TGTGCCACCAGCAGGGAACAGGGGGACTATGGCTACACCTTC
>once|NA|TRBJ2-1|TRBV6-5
CASSYSTRHNEQFF
TGTGCCAGCAGTTACTCCACCAGGCACAATGAGCAGTTCTTC
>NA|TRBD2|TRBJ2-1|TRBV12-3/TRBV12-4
CASSSGLTGVNEQFF
TGTGCCAGCAGTTCGGGACTAACTGGGGTCAATGAGCAGTTCTTC
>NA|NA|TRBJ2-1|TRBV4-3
CAGSQLDGNQQFF
TGCGCCGGCAGCCAATTAGACGGCAATCAGCAGTTCTTC
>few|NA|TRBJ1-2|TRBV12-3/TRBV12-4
CASSLYVVYGYTF
TGTGCCAGCAGTCTCTATGTAGTCTATGGCTACACCTTC
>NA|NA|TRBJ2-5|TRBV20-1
CSAHRPQETQYF
TGCAGTGCTCATCGCCCACAAGAGACCCAGTACTTC
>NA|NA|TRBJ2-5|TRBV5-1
CASSLGRLGETQYF
TGCGCCAGCAGCTTGGGACGGCTAGGAGAGACCCAGTACTTC
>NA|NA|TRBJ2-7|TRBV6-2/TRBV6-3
CASSKRGRPYEQYF
TGTGCCAGCAGTAAAAGAGGACGGCCCTACGAGCAGTACTTC
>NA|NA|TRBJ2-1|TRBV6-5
CASSFTGPRTYNEQFF
TGTGCCAGCAGTTTTACGGGACCGAGAACCTACAATGAGCAGTTCTTC
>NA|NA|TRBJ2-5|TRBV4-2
CASSQEQAETQYF
TGTGCCAGCAGCCAGGAGCAGGCAGAGACCCAGTACTTC
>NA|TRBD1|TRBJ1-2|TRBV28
CASSPTGAGFYGYTF
TGTGCCAGCAGTCCGACAGGGGCCGGTTTCTATGGCTACACCTTC
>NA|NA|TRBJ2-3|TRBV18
CASSSQRVSTDTQYF
TGTGCCAGCTCAAGCCAGCGGGTTAGCACAGATACGCAGTATTTT
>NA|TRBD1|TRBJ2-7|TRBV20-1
CSASAVTGQIHEQYF
TGCAGTGCTAGTGCGGTAACGGGACAGATCCACGAGCAGTACTTC
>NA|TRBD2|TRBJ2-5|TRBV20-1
CSARDQTSGAETQYF
TGCAGTGCTAGAGATCAGACTAGCGGGGCAGAGACCCAGTACTTC
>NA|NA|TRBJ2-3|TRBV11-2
CASSTWDTQYF
TGTGCCAGCAGCACTTGGGATACGCAGTATTTT
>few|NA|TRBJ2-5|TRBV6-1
CASSEGDYSKETQYF
TGTGCCAGCAGTGAAGGTGACTACTCCAAAGAGACCCAGTACTTC
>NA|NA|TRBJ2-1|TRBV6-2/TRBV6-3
CASSYEPGRGYNEQFF
TGTGCCAGCAGTTACGAGCCGGGGCGCGGTTACAATGAGCAGTTCTTC
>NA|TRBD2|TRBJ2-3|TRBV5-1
CASSWGPAGGPADTQYF
TGCGCCAGCAGCTGGGGGCCAGCGGGGGGGCCCGCAGATACGCAGTATTTT
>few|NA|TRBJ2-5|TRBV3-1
CASSQAGTETQYF
TGTGCCAGCAGCCAGGCGGGGACGGAGACCCAGTACTTC
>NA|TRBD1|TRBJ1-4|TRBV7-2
CASSGGQANEKLFF
TGTGCCAGTTCCGGGGGACAGGCTAATGAAAAACTGTTTTTT
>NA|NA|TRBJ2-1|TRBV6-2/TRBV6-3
CASRERDGAYNEQFF
TGTGCCAGCCGGGAGAGGGACGGAGCCTACAATGAGCAGTTCTTC
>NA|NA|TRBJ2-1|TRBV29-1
CSVPGAYRGGYNEQFF
TGCAGCGTCCCAGGGGCGTACAGGGGGGGATACAATGAGCAGTTCTTC
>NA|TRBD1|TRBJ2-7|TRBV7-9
CASSSGTGSNEQYF
TGTGCCAGCAGTTCAGGGACAGGGTCGAACGAGCAGTACTTC
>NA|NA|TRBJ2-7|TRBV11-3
CASSSPLGPSPMAYEQYF
TGTGCCAGCAGCTCCCCGCTCGGGCCCTCCCCAATGGCATACGAGCAGTACTTC
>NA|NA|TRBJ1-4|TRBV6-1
CASSEFRWSDEKLFF
TGTGCCAGCAGTGAGTTTCGGTGGAGCGATGAAAAACTGTTTTTT
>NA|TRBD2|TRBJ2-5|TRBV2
CASTVSGETQYF
TGTGCCAGCACGGTTAGCGGGGAGACCCAGTACTTC
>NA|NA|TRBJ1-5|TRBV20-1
CSADGTLRNQPQHF
TGCAGTGCTGACGGGACATTGCGCAATCAGCCCCAGCATTTT
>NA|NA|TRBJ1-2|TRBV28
CASTGGGDYGYTF
TGTGCCAGCACGGGTGGGGGGGACTATGGCTACACCTTC
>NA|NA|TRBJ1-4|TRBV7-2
CASSLDGRLVGVRYEKLFF
TGTGCCAGCAGCTTAGATGGCAGATTGGTGGGAGTACGCTATGAAAAACTGTTTTTT
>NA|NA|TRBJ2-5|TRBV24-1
CATSDGGYGTTGRGETQYF
TGTGCCACCAGTGATGGGGGCTACGGGACTACCGGTCGCGGGGAGACCCAGTACTTC
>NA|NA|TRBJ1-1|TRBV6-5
CASSYWSGEAFF
TGTGCCAGCAGTTATTGGTCCGGGGAAGCTTTCTTT
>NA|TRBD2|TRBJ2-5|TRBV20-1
CSAWGLAGTNEQYF
TGCAGTGCTTGGGGGCTAGCGGGGACCAATGAGCAGTACTTC
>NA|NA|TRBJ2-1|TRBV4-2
CASSQDISRLGGEQFF
TGTGCCAGCAGCCAAGATATTTCTAGGTTGGGCGGGGAGCAGTTCTTC
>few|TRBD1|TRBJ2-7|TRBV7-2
CASSSDGQGRYEQYF
TGTGCCAGCAGCTCAGACGGACAGGGCCGCTACGAGCAGTACTTC
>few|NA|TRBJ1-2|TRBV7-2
CASTTGGAVNYGYTF
TGTGCCAGCACCACGGGGGGGGCAGTTAACTATGGCTACACCTTC